The text below deals with one T cell receptor beta chain. The antigen remains unidentified. The junction differs from germline at one of its ends, possibly a read error. This sample is part of a study of tumor-infiltrating lymphocytes in primary liver carcinoma. The CDR3 totals 14 residues. Germline CDR1 and CDR2: SEHNR and FQNEAQ (reference sequence). Study results and limitations: Tumor-adjacent and tumor-blood pairs displayed less overlap than did pairs of tumor regions. Top clones occupying all five tumor regions numbered only about 7.5-24%.

Co-extracting RNA and DNA was done with about 20-34 mg of unsorted bulk tissue as input. Five distinct regions per tumor were sampled. A constant-region primer primed TCR beta cDNA synthesis from about 0.45 ug of total RNA. Slightly modified ARM-PCR, run as three nested multiplex PCR rounds, produced the TCR beta libraries. TRBV1-TRBV30 forward primers and a C-beta reverse primer were used in the first two PCR rounds, which each ran for 9 to 10 cycles. One entry per CDR3 protein, called by TCRdb with MiXCR from the multiplex PCR reads. The sample lists 30,000 to 40,000 distinct CDR3 sequences; under 75% were seen once.

Sequencing was performed on liver tumor tissue from sampling region 4. Subset specified: tumor region T4, right-lateral pole. The chain is built from TRBV7-9 and TRBJ2-2; D is possibly TRBD1 or TRBD2 (5 bases each). The sequence derives from a middle-aged man with primary liver carcinoma and hepatitis B virus infection. The CDR3 DNA is TGTGCCAGCAGCTTGCCGGGTGGGACCGGGGAGCCGTTTTTT. It specifies CASSLPGGTGEPFF.